One sample yielded the 29 T cell receptor beta chains listed below, sequenced in a study of vaccination and CD4 T cells after COVID-19. The treatment denotes: roughly 10-day PBMC culture with coronavirus spike peptide pools or control peptides (ViraFEST assay). Gathered ahead of the COVID-19 pandemic (2011-2018) were the CD4+ T cells of the unexposed donor. Cultured CD4+ T cell DNA was sequenced using the Oncomine TCR Beta short-read assay. TCRdb used MiXCR to reprocess the PCR reads, holding one entry per CDR3 protein. The sample yields about 7,500 distinct CDR3 sequences, about 47% seen once. No antigen has been assigned to these receptors. Input material: CD4+ T cells from blood, cultured in vitro. Source of these receptors: a human donor in good health.

In its sample, this clonotype is medium-sized (0.01 to 0.1%). The gene calls are TRBV7-9 and TRBJ2-3; D may be TRBD1 or TRBD2 (5 bases each). V dropped 2 bases and J dropped 0 bases, with 15 bases sitting between them. Per germline, CDR1 SEHNR and CDR2 FQNEAQ (reference sequence). The CDR3 covers 17 residues. The CDR3 DNA is TGTGCCAGCAGCTTAAGGGGCGGGCAGGTCAGCACAGATACGCAGTATTTT. Translating it yields CASSLRGGQVSTDTQYF.

V is TRBV5-1 and J is TRBJ1-1; 9 bases map to TRBD1. The CDR3 is made up of 14 amino acids. The germline V gene has CDR1 SGHRS and CDR2 YFSETQ. The V segment lost 0 bases and the J segment 5 bases; nucleotides outside the gene matches: 2. The CDR3 bases are TGCGCCAGCAGCTTGGTTGGACAGGGGACTGAAGCTTTCTTT. It specifies CASSLVGQGTEAFF.

This clonotype occurred a few times. J is TRBJ2-2 and V is TRBV20-1, with TRBD2 matching over 14 bases. Looked up from germline, CDR1 is DFQATT and CDR2 is SNEGSKA (reference sequence). CDR3 length: 16 residues. The trim removed 4 bases at V and 2 bases at J, leaving 3 bases unmatched. The CDR3 DNA follows: TGCAGTGCTACAGGACTAGCGGGGGGAAACACCGGGGAGCTGTTTTTT. This sequence encodes CSATGLAGGNTGELFF.

This clonotype was found a few times. CDR3 nucleotide sequence: TGTGCCAGCAGTGCCGACGGAGTAACTGAAGCTTTCTTT. Translated, it gives CASSADGVTEAFF. The chain is built from TRBV2 and TRBJ1-1, with D uncertain. Germline V lookup: CDR1 SNHLY, CDR2 FYNNEI. CDR3 length equals 13 residues. Trimming pared 4 bases from V and 5 bases from J, leaving 11 bases between.

This sequence joins TRBV6-1 and TRBJ1-2; no reliable D call. Germline CDR1 reads MNHNS; CDR2 reads SASEGT. V lost 5 bases, J lost 3 bases, and 10 bases lay in between. The CDR3 runs to 13 residues. CDR3 bases: TGTGCCAGCAGTCTTCGAGAATACTATGGCTACACCTTC. It translates to CASSLREYYGYTF.

The chain couples TRBV6-1 to TRBJ2-5; a possible D gene is TRBD2 (5 bases). There are 13 residues in the CDR3. Germline-derived CDR1 and CDR2 are MNHNS and SASEGT. Trimming removed 8 bases at V and 1 base at J, with 11 bases between. CDR3 coding DNA: TGTGCCAGCTCGACGGGGAGCCAAGAGACCCAGTACTTC. Its translation: CASSTGSQETQYF.

The chain uses TRBV15 and TRBJ2-5, with D unclear. Germline V gives CDR1 LNHNV, CDR2 YYDKDF (reference sequence). This CDR3 spans 14 amino acids. Trimming shortened V by 0 bases and J by 2 bases, and 7 bases separated the two germline ends. The CDR3 spells CATSRDLGQETQYF. The CDR3 coding sequence is TGTGCCACCAGCAGAGATTTGGGGCAAGAGACCCAGTACTTC.

This clonotype was seen a few times. The chain joins TRBV6-1 to TRBJ1-1; tentative D call: TRBD1 (5 bases). Trimming pared 6 bases from V and 7 bases from J, leaving 15 bases between. Per the germline V gene, CDR1 is MNHNS and CDR2 is SASEGT. This CDR3 has 13 residues. CDR3 sequence reads: CASRLTATYEAFF. As DNA, the CDR3 is TGTGCCAGCAGATTGACAGCCACCTATGAAGCTTTCTTT.

This clonotype is judged large. V is TRBV20-1 and J is TRBJ2-7, with a tentative D call TRBD1 (5 bases). This CDR3 has 15 amino acids. Germline values: CDR1 DFQATT, CDR2 SNEGSKA (reference sequence). The V gene lost 2 bases and the J gene lost 0 bases, with 14 bases spanning the gap. CDR3 bases: TGCAGTGCTAGATCTTCGGACACTTTCTCCTACGAGCAGTACTTC. This gives the protein CSARSSDTFSYEQYF.

This chain links TRBV9 with TRBJ2-3, with D perhaps matching TRBD2 (5 bases). V lost 4 bases and J 3 bases, leaving 15 bases between the germline ends. This CDR3 has 15 residues. Germline V gives CDR1 SGDLS, CDR2 YYNGEE. CDR3 in amino acids: CASSPSGGRTDTQYF. The CDR3 region has the DNA TGTGCCAGCAGCCCAAGTGGCGGGCGGACAGATACGCAGTATTTT.

This clonotype is labeled as large (0.1 to 1%). The V gene is TRBV11-2, the J gene TRBJ2-3, with TRBD1 matching over 7 bases. The CDR3 extends over 13 amino acids. Unmatched junction bases numbered 4, after V lost 5 bases and J lost 5 bases. The V gene's germline CDR1 is SGHAT and CDR2 FQNNGV. CDR3 sequence: CASSTNRGDTQYF. The CDR3 coding sequence is TGTGCCAGCAGCACCAACAGGGGAGATACGCAGTATTTT.

The chain is built from TRBV12-3 or TRBV12-4 and TRBJ1-1; no clear D. The CDR3 covers 12 residues. Trimming stripped 5 bases from V and 4 bases from J, with 8 bases between. The DNA of the CDR3 is TGTGCCAGCAGTGGGAAGGGCACTGAAGCTTTCTTT. Translating it yields CASSGKGTEAFF.

This clonotype has just a few counts. The chain carries TRBV19 and TRBJ1-6; D is possibly TRBD1 (6 bases). This CDR3 comprises 16 residues. V shed 7 bases and J shed 5 bases, with 18 bases lying between them. Germline V gene lookup returns CDR1 LNHDA and CDR2 SQIVND (reference sequence). The CDR3 nucleotides are TGTGCCAGTACCGCATCCGGGACACCCGATAATTCACCCCTCCACTTT. Protein sequence: CASTASGTPDNSPLHF.

This chain links TRBV6-1 with TRBJ2-2; a possible D gene is TRBD1 (6 bases). Deletions cut 7 bases from V and 1 base from J, with 10 bases between. CDR1 is MNHNS, CDR2 SASEGT, per germline. CDR3 length: 14 amino acids. The CDR3 is CASKLTGNTGELFF. CDR3 in DNA: TGTGCCAGCAAATTGACAGGGAACACCGGGGAGCTGTTTTTT.

The CDR3 DNA reads as TGCGCCAGCAGCTTGGCCGAGAGCACTGAAGCTTTCTTT. Protein: CASSLAESTEAFF. This chain joins TRBV5-1 and TRBJ1-1; D gene ambiguous. The CDR3 consists of 13 residues. Germline-derived CDR1 and CDR2 are SGHRS and YFSETQ. V was cut by 0 bases and J by 4 bases, with 7 bases left in between. Variable domain in full (rest from reference TRBV5-1 and TRBJ1-1): KAGVTQTPRYLIKTRGQQVTLSCSPISGHRSVSWYQQTPGQGLQFLFEYFSETQRNKGNFPGRFSGRQFSNSRSEMNVSTLELGDSALYLCASSLAESTEAFFGQGTRLTVV.

This clonotype has only a few counts. The chain recombines TRBV25-1 with TRBJ2-5; D is perhaps TRBD1 or TRBD2 (5 bases each). Trimming removed 4 bases at V and 5 bases at J, with 14 bases between. Looked up from germline, CDR1 is MGHDK and CDR2 is SYGVNS. The CDR3 has 14 amino acids. The CDR3 region is CASSVPGSRETQYF. DNA of the CDR3: TGTGCCAGCAGTGTACCAGGGAGTAGGGAGACCCAGTACTTC.

About this clonotype itself: One junction end disagrees with the germline gene, perhaps due to a read error. The chain uses TRBV27 and TRBJ1-1; D is perhaps TRBD1 (6 bases). The CDR3 is made up of 14 amino acids. The germline V gene encodes CDR1 MNHEY and CDR2 SMNVEV (reference sequence). This CDR3 reads CASNLFGGRTEAFF. CDR3 bases: TGTGCCAGCAATTTATTCGGGGGGCGAACTGAAGCTTTCTTT.

V and J are TRBV12-3 or TRBV12-4 and TRBJ2-6; the D gene is possibly TRBD2 (5 bases). The CDR3 contains 15 residues. Trimming took off 2 bases at V and 1 base at J, with 6 bases between the two ends. The CDR3 DNA follows: TGTGCCAGCAGTTTACGGGGATCTGGGGCCAACGTCCTGACTTTC. This encodes CASSLRGSGANVLTF.

The chain joins TRBV11-3 to TRBJ1-3, with D possibly TRBD1 on 5 matching bases. Trimming cost V 4 bases and J 0 bases, with 13 bases left between them. The CDR3 loop spans 16 amino acids. In germline, CDR1 is SGHNT, CDR2 YENEEA. The CDR3: CASSSGTASSGNTIYF. The DNA of the CDR3 is TGTGCCAGCAGCTCCGGGACGGCCAGCTCTGGAAACACCATATATTTT.

This clonotype is large within its sample. The chain has TRBV21-1 and TRBJ1-1. TRBV21-1 has pseudogene status. This CDR3 comprises 18 residues. The CDR3 coding sequence is TGTGCCAGCAGCAAAGACGACCCTTTCAGCGATTGGCGTACTGAAGCTTTCTTT. Protein product: CASSKDDPFSDWRTEAFF.

The chain has TRBV2 and TRBJ2-5, with D unclear. The germline V gene has CDR1 SNHLY and CDR2 FYNNEI. V lost 4 bases, J lost 12 bases, and 18 bases lay in between. This CDR3 has 13 residues. The CDR3 DNA is TGTGCCAGCAGTGCCAGTACCCAATCCCCGGAGTACTTC. Translation: CASSASTQSPEYF.

V is TRBV19 and J is TRBJ1-2; D not resolved. This CDR3 is 11 amino acids long. Germline V gene lookup returns CDR1 LNHDA and CDR2 SQIVND (reference sequence). The V gene lost 11 bases and the J gene lost 3 bases, with 10 bases spanning the gap. CDR3 DNA: TGTGCCGCAGGCCGGGACTATGGCTACACCTTC. Translated, it gives CAAGRDYGYTF.

The DNA of the CDR3 is TGTGCCTGGAGTGTACTCGGACAAACGAGGGCTTTCTTT. Its translation: CAWSVLGQTRAFF. The chain recombines TRBV30 with TRBJ1-1; possible D gene TRBD1, 5 bases. Germline V lookup: CDR1 GTSNPN, CDR2 SVGIG (reference sequence). The V end lost 0 bases, the J end lost 11 bases, and 16 bases lay between the germline ends. CDR3 length equals 13 residues. The full variable domain, completed using reference TRBV30 and TRBJ1-1, is SQTIHQWPATLVQPVGSPLSLECTVEGTSNPNLYWYRQAAGRGLQLLFYSVGIGQISSEVPQNLSASRPQDRQFILSSKKLLLSDSGFYLCAWSVLGQTRAFFGQGTRLTVV.

This chain joins TRBV6-5 and TRBJ2-1, with D perhaps TRBD1 (6 bases). The CDR3 totals 16 residues. CDR1 is MNHEY and CDR2 is SVGAGI in the germline V gene. Trimming pared 0 bases from V and 7 bases from J, leaving 16 bases between. CDR3 sequence: CASSYSGRGGSNEQFF. CDR3 nucleotides: TGTGCCAGCAGTTACTCCGGCAGGGGTGGTTCTAATGAGCAGTTCTTC.

The chain combines TRBV2 with TRBJ1-6; 8 bases align to TRBD1. Looked up from germline, CDR1 is SNHLY and CDR2 is FYNNEI. The CDR3 extends over 14 amino acids. J lost 8 bases, V lost 8 bases, and 8 bases had no gene match. The DNA of the CDR3 is TGTGCCAGCGGGGTGACAGGGGATTATTCACCCCTCCACTTT. Translated, it gives CASGVTGDYSPLHF. Using reference TRBV2 and TRBJ1-6 for the parts outside the CDR3, the full variable domain is EPEVTQTPSHQVTQMGQEVILRCVPISNHLYFYWYRQILGQKVEFLVSFYNNEISEKSEIFDDQFSVERPDGSNFTLKIRSTKLEDSAMYFCASGVTGDYSPLHFGNGTRLTVT.

This clonotype appeared a few times. The rearrangement joins TRBV20-1 to TRBJ1-1; D remains unclear. The CDR3 is 12 residues long. Deletions cut 8 bases from V and 1 base from J, with 11 bases between. The germline V gene encodes CDR1 DFQATT and CDR2 SNEGSKA (reference sequence). CDR3 sequence (DNA): TGCAGTTCCTACGATGCGAACACTGAAGCTTTCTTT. It yields the protein CSSYDANTEAFF.

V and J are TRBV7-9 and TRBJ1-2; TRBD1 might be the D (6 bases). This CDR3 is 15 amino acids long. The ends were cut back, 2 bases at V and 7 bases at J, with 17 bases in the middle. Germline V gene lookup returns CDR1 SEHNR and CDR2 FQNEAQ (reference sequence). The DNA for the CDR3 is TGTGCCAGCAGCTTAACAGGCGGACAGTTGACTGGCTACACCTTC. This codes for CASSLTGGQLTGYTF. Supplemented by reference TRBV7-9 and TRBJ1-2, the full variable domain reads DTGVSQNPRHKITKRGQNVTFRCDPISEHNRLYWYRQTLGQGPEFLTYFQNEAQLEKSRLLSDRFSAERPKGSFSTLEIQRTEQGDSAMYLCASSLTGGQLTGYTFGSGTRLTVV.

This clonotype qualifies as large. The V call is TRBV20-1, the J call TRBJ2-3; unclear D gene. This CDR3 comprises 12 residues. CDR1 is DFQATT, CDR2 SNEGSKA, per germline (reference sequence). V was clipped by 3 bases and J by 4 bases, with 8 bases between them. The CDR3 DNA reads TGCAGTGCTAGTCTATCCTCAGATACGCAGTATTTT. It encodes CSASLSSDTQYF.

The chain couples TRBV7-3 to TRBJ2-1; D gene uncertain. Germline values: CDR1 SGHTA, CDR2 FQGTGA. This CDR3 has 14 residues. V was shortened by 6 bases and J by 2 bases, with 11 bases between the two germline ends. The CDR3 spells CASSFTGTYNEQFF. The CDR3 coding sequence is TGTGCCAGCAGTTTCACCGGAACCTACAATGAGCAGTTCTTC.